A selection of T cell receptor beta chains follows, all from one sample in a study of cytomegalovirus exposure and HLA in healthy donors. This table comes from immunoSEQ multiplex PCR, and its TCRdb copy is limited to in-frame clones, with some not included. Here the sample spans approximately 100,000 clones, roughly 76% being singletons. Sequencing used PBMCs. These receptors were obtained from a man aged 50 or older in good health and CMV-seronegative. Both conserved end residues are part of each CDR3. The D gene is left open where the match is weak. For some rows the clone size is stated as once, few or many, or as a class when expanded; others skip it.

d_call clone_size j_call v_call cdr3_nt cdr3_aa
TRBD2 NA TRBJ2-1 TRBV4-2 TGTGCCAGCAGCCAAGACCAGACTAGCGGGGGGGTTCCCAGCTCCTACAATGAGCAGTTCTTC CASSQDQTSGGVPSSYNEQFF
NA few TRBJ2-7 TRBV2 TGTGCCAGCAGCGAGGGGACTCTTGAGCAGTACTTC CASSEGTLEQYF
TRBD2 once TRBJ2-4 TRBV2 TGTGCCAGCAGGGGAGGACTAGCGGAGCCTAGGGCGAACATTCAGTACTTC CASRGGLAEPRANIQYF
TRBD1 NA TRBJ2-7 TRBV5-1 TGCGCCAGCAGCCGAGAAGGACAGGGGGCTTACGAGCAGTACTTC CASSREGQGAYEQYF
NA NA TRBJ2-3 TRBV29-1 TGCAGCGTTGAACGAGCGAATACAGATACGCAGTATTTT CSVERANTDTQYF
NA NA TRBJ2-1 TRBV4-1 TGCGCCAGCAGCCAAGTTACGAGGGGGGGCTACAATGAGCAGTTCTTC CASSQVTRGGYNEQFF
TRBD1 NA TRBJ2-5 TRBV5-5 TGTGCCAGCAGCCCCGTCGTAGGGGGCAGGGGAGAGACCCAGTACTTC CASSPVVGGRGETQYF
NA NA TRBJ2-5 TRBV28 TGTGCCAGCAGCTGGGAGGAGACCCAGTACTTC CASSWEETQYF
TRBD1 few TRBJ2-7 TRBV30 TGTGCCTGGAGCTGGGGACAGGGAACCTACGAGCAGTACTTC CAWSWGQGTYEQYF
NA NA TRBJ2-7 TRBV4-2 TGTGCCAGCAGCCAAGTCCTGAGTGTCCCCTACGAGCAGTACTTC CASSQVLSVPYEQYF
NA NA TRBJ1-3 TRBV6-5 TGTGCCAGCAGTTACAACGACAGGACTGGAAACACCATATATTTT CASSYNDRTGNTIYF
TRBD2 NA TRBJ2-6 TRBV7-6 TGTGCCAGCAGCTCCCTGTGGGGGGGTTCTGGGGCCAACGTCCTGACTTTC CASSSLWGGSGANVLTF
TRBD1 few TRBJ2-7 TRBV5-1 TGCGCCAGCAGCTATACCGGGACAGGGGGGGCCTACGAGCAGTACTTC CASSYTGTGGAYEQYF
NA few TRBJ1-1 TRBV19 TGTGCCAGTAGTCTCTTGAGCACTGAAGCTTTCTTT CASSLLSTEAFF
TRBD2 few TRBJ2-7 TRBV14 TGTGCCAGCAGCTCACGTGGGCCTAGCGGGAGTAGGAACGAGCAGTACTTC CASSSRGPSGSRNEQYF
NA NA TRBJ2-7 TRBV28 TGTGCCAGCAGTTTCGACAAGTCCTACGGGCAGTACTTC CASSFDKSYGQYF
NA NA TRBJ2-3 TRBV2 TGTGCCAGCAGTGACCCCACCAGAAGTGGGGACCGGGAGACAGATACGCAGTATTTT CASSDPTRSGDRETDTQYF
NA NA TRBJ2-1 TRBV4-1 TGCGCCAGCAGCCAAAGCGGGTTCTCGAGCTCCTACAATGAGCAGTTCTTC CASSQSGFSSSYNEQFF
TRBD2 once TRBJ2-7 TRBV7-3 TGTGCCAGCAGCTTAACGGGGATTGGACTAGCGGGAGACTACGAGCAGTACTTC CASSLTGIGLAGDYEQYF
TRBD1 many TRBJ1-5 TRBV6-1 TGTGCCAGCAGTCAATCCGACAGGGGATATCAGCCCCAGCATTTT CASSQSDRGYQPQHF
NA NA TRBJ2-7 TRBV11-2 TGTGCCAGCAGCTCGAGTTCCTACGAGCAGTACTTC CASSSSSYEQYF
TRBD1 NA TRBJ1-5 TRBV5-1 TGCGCCAGCAGCTCGGGACAGGGGGACCGGCCCCAGCATTTT CASSSGQGDRPQHF
TRBD1 NA TRBJ2-1 TRBV7-7 TGTGCTAGCAGCCCATCAATTACCGGGACAGGGTCCTACAATGAGCAGTTCTTC CASSPSITGTGSYNEQFF
TRBD1 NA TRBJ1-4 TRBV15 TGTGCCACCAGCAGAGTTTATGGAGCGACAGGGAGTAATGAAAAACTGTTTTTT CATSRVYGATGSNEKLFF
TRBD1 NA TRBJ2-7 TRBV14 TGTGCCAGCAGCGGATTCCCGGGACAGGGGTCTTACGAGCAGTACTTC CASSGFPGQGSYEQYF
TRBD1 NA TRBJ1-2 TRBV9 TGTGCCAGCAGCCAACAGGGGCATGGGGGCTACACCTTC CASSQQGHGGYTF
TRBD2 NA TRBJ2-3 TRBV19 TGTGCCAGTAGTATATTGGCGGGGGGTATTACAGATACGCAGTATTTT CASSILAGGITDTQYF
NA NA TRBJ1-6 TRBV27 TGTGCCAGCAGTTTCCTCGGGGAGTCACCCCTCCACTTT CASSFLGESPLHF
TRBD2 NA TRBJ2-5 TRBV9 TGTGCCAGCAGCTTGGGACGACTAGCGGGCCTCCAAGAGACCCAGTACTTC CASSLGRLAGLQETQYF
TRBD1 NA TRBJ2-5 TRBV25-1 TGTGCCAGTCGGCCGGGACAGGGCTCTCCTCAGCAAGAGACCCAGTACTTC CASRPGQGSPQQETQYF
TRBD1 few TRBJ2-7 TRBV9 TGTGCCAGCAGCGGGGGGGACAGGACGGTCGGCGAGCAGTACTTC CASSGGDRTVGEQYF
NA once TRBJ2-5 TRBV5-6 TGTGCCAGCAGCCGACAGAGACAAGAGACCCAGTACTTC CASSRQRQETQYF
NA NA TRBJ2-4 TRBV9 TGTGCCAGCAGCGTAGCTCCGAGGGACACTCAGTACTTC CASSVAPRDTQYF
TRBD2 NA TRBJ2-1 TRBV28 TGTGCCAGCAGTTTACGAACTAGCGGGAGCCGCGGCAATGAGCAGTTCTTC CASSLRTSGSRGNEQFF
NA NA TRBJ1-1 TRBV6-1 TGTGCCAGCAGGGAACCGGGAGGGGTGAACACTGAAGCTTTCTTT CASREPGGVNTEAFF
NA NA TRBJ2-2 TRBV10-1 TGCGCCAGCAGTGCCAGAACGAACACCGGGGAGCTGTTTTTT CASSARTNTGELFF
NA few TRBJ1-2 TRBV28 TGTGCCAGCAGTACGGGAAACTATGGCTACACCTTC CASSTGNYGYTF
NA NA TRBJ2-1 TRBV5-8 TGTGCCAGCAGCTTTAGGGGCAGCTACTACAATGAGCAGTTCTTC CASSFRGSYYNEQFF
TRBD1 few TRBJ2-2 TRBV5-1 TGCGCCAGCAGCACAGAGGGGGCGCGGGGGGAGCTGTTTTTT CASSTEGARGELFF
NA NA TRBJ2-2 TRBV25-1 TGTGCCAGCAGTGAACTCCAGTGGGACAAGAAGAACACCGGGGAGCTGTTTTTT CASSELQWDKKNTGELFF
NA NA TRBJ1-6 TRBV4-1 TGCGCCAGCAGCCAAGTGATGAGCTCCTATAATTCACCCCTCCACTTT CASSQVMSSYNSPLHF
TRBD1 NA TRBJ2-2 TRBV5-4 TGTGCCAGCAGCAGGGGGACAGGGTGGACCGGGGAGCTGTTTTTT CASSRGTGWTGELFF